This T cell receptor (beta chain) was obtained from a study of T cell repertoires in cytomegalovirus infection. Each CDR3 protein is one row after TCRdb ran MiXCR on the reads. In the table there are hundreds of thousands of distinct CDR3 sequences, approximately 24% of which are singletons. Whole-study results and caveats: Carriage of CMV together with the relevant HLA was identifiable through cumulative public TCR beta family frequency. In two of eight donors, the top clonotype was HLA-C-restricted CMV-specific.

Turning to this clonotype: Antigen: not known.

The CDR3 contains 15 residues. CDR1 and CDR2 (germline): MNHEY, SVGEGT. Trimming cost V 4 bases and J 5 bases; bases outside gene matches: 7. What was sequenced was CD8+ T cells from PBMCs. The sequence was obtained from a human donor in good health (CMV status not recorded). Some clones in this sample may be carry-over from other donors' samples. The chain uses TRBV6-2 or TRBV6-3 and TRBJ2-1; 8 positions agree with TRBD1. CDR3 nucleotides: TGTGCCAGCAGTTCCTTTCCGGACAGGGACAATGAGCAGTTCTTC. Its translation is CASSSFPDRDNEQFF.